The rows below give T cell receptor beta chains drawn from one sample of a study of cytomegalovirus exposure and HLA in healthy donors. The assay was immunoSEQ multiplex PCR, and TCRdb's table has in-frame clones only and misses some. The repertoire holds roughly 150,000 clones, with about four fifths as singletons. The sample taken for sequencing was PBMCs. The receptors were gathered from a girl between 5 and 17 years old in good health and CMV-seropositive. CDR3s include the opening cysteine and the closing phenylalanine or tryptophan. The order of the fields is V gene, D gene, J gene, clone size, CDR3 protein, CDR3 DNA. D genes are given only for firm matches. Where a row states a size, it is once, few, many or the class of an expanded clone; other rows omit it.

V gene: TRBV28; D gene: TRBD1; J gene: TRBJ2-7; clone size: -; CDR3 protein: CASSRGGQGFYEQYF; CDR3 DNA: TGTGCCAGCAGCCGCGGGGGACAGGGCTTCTACGAGCAGTACTTC
V gene: TRBV4-3; D gene: -; J gene: TRBJ2-1; clone size: -; CDR3 protein: CASSLYKSSYNEQFF; CDR3 DNA: TGCGCCAGCAGCCTTTACAAAAGCTCCTACAATGAGCAGTTCTTC
V gene: TRBV28; D gene: TRBD1; J gene: TRBJ1-5; clone size: -; CDR3 protein: CASSGQGALSNQPQHF; CDR3 DNA: TGTGCCAGCAGCGGACAGGGGGCGTTGAGCAATCAGCCCCAGCATTTT
V gene: TRBV5-1; D gene: TRBD1; J gene: TRBJ1-2; clone size: -; CDR3 protein: CASSLSGQGYGYTF; CDR3 DNA: TGCGCCAGCAGCCTATCGGGACAGGGCTATGGCTACACCTTC
V gene: TRBV27; D gene: TRBD1; J gene: TRBJ2-5; clone size: -; CDR3 protein: CASSLWGQGGETQYF; CDR3 DNA: TGTGCCAGCAGTTTATGGGGACAGGGGGGAGAGACCCAGTACTTC
V gene: TRBV27; D gene: TRBD1; J gene: TRBJ2-7; clone size: few; CDR3 protein: CASSLRQGDSYEQYF; CDR3 DNA: TGTGCCAGCAGTTTAAGGCAGGGGGACTCCTACGAGCAGTACTTC
V gene: TRBV21-1; D gene: -; J gene: TRBJ1-1; clone size: once; CDR3 protein: CASSKIVLGRHTEAFF; CDR3 DNA: TGTGCCAGCAGCAAAATAGTTTTGGGCCGACACACTGAAGCTTTCTTT
V gene: TRBV7-3; D gene: -; J gene: TRBJ2-3; clone size: -; CDR3 protein: CASSFGGNTDTQYF; CDR3 DNA: TGTGCCAGCAGCTTCGGCGGCAACACAGATACGCAGTATTTT
V gene: TRBV10-1; D gene: -; J gene: TRBJ2-5; clone size: -; CDR3 protein: CASSPRYQETQYF; CDR3 DNA: TGCGCCAGCAGTCCGAGGTACCAAGAGACCCAGTACTTC
V gene: TRBV4-1; D gene: -; J gene: TRBJ2-5; clone size: -; CDR3 protein: CASSGHRQYSGNQETQYF; CDR3 DNA: TGCGCCAGCAGCGGCCATCGTCAATACAGTGGTAACCAAGAGACCCAGTACTTC
V gene: TRBV7-9; D gene: -; J gene: TRBJ2-7; clone size: -; CDR3 protein: CASSLLGEGVEQYF; CDR3 DNA: TGTGCCAGCAGCTTATTGGGGGAGGGGGTCGAGCAGTACTTC
V gene: TRBV14; D gene: -; J gene: TRBJ1-1; clone size: once; CDR3 protein: CASSQFHEAFF; CDR3 DNA: TGTGCCAGCAGCCAGTTCCATGAAGCTTTCTTT
V gene: TRBV27; D gene: -; J gene: TRBJ2-7; clone size: -; CDR3 protein: CASSPRSGGALGYEQYF; CDR3 DNA: TGTGCCAGCAGTCCCCGCAGTGGAGGGGCCCTCGGCTACGAGCAGTACTTC
V gene: TRBV7-9; D gene: -; J gene: TRBJ2-5; clone size: -; CDR3 protein: CASRRGSGIFKETQYF; CDR3 DNA: TGTGCCAGCAGGAGGGGGAGCGGGATTTTTAAAGAGACCCAGTACTTC
V gene: TRBV10-2; D gene: -; J gene: TRBJ1-2; clone size: -; CDR3 protein: CATPQDYGYTF; CDR3 DNA: TGCGCCACCCCCCAGGACTATGGCTACACCTTC
V gene: TRBV5-1; D gene: TRBD1; J gene: TRBJ1-1; clone size: -; CDR3 protein: CASSSTGGNREAFF; CDR3 DNA: TGCGCCAGCAGCTCCACAGGGGGAAACCGAGAAGCTTTCTTT
V gene: TRBV6-1; D gene: -; J gene: TRBJ1-5; clone size: few; CDR3 protein: CASSVEIRQPQHF; CDR3 DNA: TGTGCCAGCAGTGTAGAGATCCGTCAGCCCCAGCATTTT
V gene: TRBV15; D gene: TRBD2; J gene: TRBJ2-7; clone size: -; CDR3 protein: CATSRELAVYEQYF; CDR3 DNA: TGTGCCACCAGCAGAGAGCTAGCGGTTTACGAGCAGTACTTC
V gene: TRBV7-2; D gene: -; J gene: TRBJ2-4; clone size: -; CDR3 protein: CASSLDGGPPLAKNIQYF; CDR3 DNA: TGTGCCAGCAGCTTAGACGGGGGGCCACCTTTAGCCAAAAACATTCAGTACTTC
V gene: TRBV23-1; D gene: TRBD1; J gene: TRBJ1-5; clone size: few; CDR3 protein: CASSQSGGGQGNQPQHF; CDR3 DNA: TGCGCCAGCAGTCAATCGGGGGGGGGACAGGGCAATCAGCCCCAGCATTTT
V gene: TRBV5-1; D gene: TRBD2; J gene: TRBJ2-5; clone size: -; CDR3 protein: CASTQGGLAGGKYQETQYF; CDR3 DNA: TGCGCCAGCACCCAAGGAGGACTAGCGGGGGGCAAGTACCAAGAGACCCAGTACTTC
V gene: TRBV5-1; D gene: TRBD2; J gene: TRBJ2-1; clone size: -; CDR3 protein: CASSLGTRLDEQFF; CDR3 DNA: TGCGCCAGCAGCTTGGGGACTAGGTTGGATGAGCAGTTCTTC
V gene: TRBV27; D gene: TRBD2; J gene: TRBJ2-3; clone size: -; CDR3 protein: CASSPSRGGRRADTQYF; CDR3 DNA: TGTGCCAGCAGTCCCAGTAGGGGCGGGAGGAGGGCAGATACGCAGTATTTT
V gene: TRBV18; D gene: TRBD1; J gene: TRBJ2-7; clone size: once; CDR3 protein: CASSPPSPGGNHEQYF; CDR3 DNA: TGTGCCAGCTCACCACCGTCCCCAGGGGGAAATCACGAGCAGTACTTC
V gene: TRBV7-2; D gene: -; J gene: TRBJ2-5; clone size: -; CDR3 protein: CASSLKSVWEQYF; CDR3 DNA: TGTGCCAGCAGCCTTAAATCCGTCTGGGAGCAGTACTTC
V gene: TRBV7-2; D gene: -; J gene: TRBJ1-4; clone size: -; CDR3 protein: CASSQVQSEKLFF; CDR3 DNA: TGTGCCAGCAGTCAAGTCCAGTCTGAAAAACTGTTTTTT
V gene: TRBV25-1; D gene: -; J gene: TRBJ2-1; clone size: -; CDR3 protein: CASSKATRINEQFF; CDR3 DNA: TGTGCCAGCAGTAAGGCCACTAGGATCAATGAGCAGTTCTTC
V gene: TRBV7-6; D gene: -; J gene: TRBJ2-7; clone size: -; CDR3 protein: CASSLAFPYAGEQYF; CDR3 DNA: TGTGCCAGCAGCTTAGCGTTCCCTTACGCGGGCGAGCAGTACTTC
V gene: TRBV7-2; D gene: -; J gene: TRBJ1-4; clone size: -; CDR3 protein: CASSFRSGAFYEKLFF; CDR3 DNA: TGTGCCAGCAGCTTTAGGTCAGGGGCTTTTTACGAAAAACTGTTTTTT
V gene: TRBV5-6; D gene: TRBD1; J gene: TRBJ1-2; clone size: -; CDR3 protein: CASSADRGSLSGGYTF; CDR3 DNA: TGTGCCAGCAGCGCAGACAGGGGGTCCTTATCCGGTGGCTACACCTTC
V gene: TRBV28; D gene: TRBD2; J gene: TRBJ2-5; clone size: -; CDR3 protein: CASTHPRGGGGETQYF; CDR3 DNA: TGTGCCAGCACACACCCCCGGGGGGGAGGTGGAGAGACCCAGTACTTC
V gene: TRBV20-1; D gene: -; J gene: TRBJ2-3; clone size: -; CDR3 protein: CSASNGDTQYF; CDR3 DNA: TGCAGTGCTAGTAACGGAGATACGCAGTATTTT
V gene: TRBV28; D gene: -; J gene: TRBJ1-1; clone size: once; CDR3 protein: CASSWQNTEAFF; CDR3 DNA: TGTGCCAGCAGTTGGCAGAACACTGAAGCTTTCTTT
V gene: TRBV7-8; D gene: -; J gene: TRBJ2-7; clone size: -; CDR3 protein: CASSFEGSDEQYF; CDR3 DNA: TGTGCCAGCAGCTTCGAGGGAAGCGACGAGCAGTACTTC
V gene: TRBV27; D gene: -; J gene: TRBJ2-7; clone size: -; CDR3 protein: CASSRRRQGLEQYF; CDR3 DNA: TGTGCCAGCAGTCGCCGCCGCCAGGGCCTCGAGCAGTACTTC
V gene: TRBV23-1; D gene: TRBD1; J gene: TRBJ1-2; clone size: -; CDR3 protein: CASSQRTGNYGYTF; CDR3 DNA: TGCGCCAGCAGTCAGAGGACAGGAAACTATGGCTACACCTTC
V gene: TRBV6-1; D gene: -; J gene: TRBJ1-1; clone size: once; CDR3 protein: CASSDGHPNTEAFF; CDR3 DNA: TGTGCCAGCAGTGATGGGCACCCGAACACTGAAGCTTTCTTT
V gene: TRBV6-1; D gene: TRBD1; J gene: TRBJ2-7; clone size: -; CDR3 protein: CASSEDRGRTYEQYF; CDR3 DNA: TGTGCCAGCAGCGAGGACAGGGGTCGAACCTACGAGCAGTACTTC
V gene: TRBV6-6; D gene: TRBD1; J gene: TRBJ1-1; clone size: -; CDR3 protein: CASSYGGRGGRVQAFF; CDR3 DNA: TGTGCCAGCAGTTACGGGGGTCGAGGGGGCCGCGTCCAAGCTTTCTTT
V gene: TRBV14; D gene: TRBD1; J gene: TRBJ2-4; clone size: -; CDR3 protein: CASSHTGTGVKNIQYF; CDR3 DNA: TGTGCCAGCAGCCACACCGGGACAGGAGTCAAAAACATTCAGTACTTC
V gene: TRBV4-1; D gene: -; J gene: TRBJ2-4; clone size: -; CDR3 protein: CASSQENIRDIQYF; CDR3 DNA: TGCGCCAGCAGCCAAGAGAACATTCGGGACATTCAGTACTTC
V gene: TRBV28; D gene: TRBD1; J gene: TRBJ1-2; clone size: few; CDR3 protein: CASSSTGGGANYGYTF; CDR3 DNA: TGTGCCAGCAGTTCTACAGGGGGCGGGGCTAACTATGGCTACACCTTC
V gene: TRBV7-9; D gene: -; J gene: TRBJ2-7; clone size: -; CDR3 protein: CASSPRDTDYSYF; CDR3 DNA: TGTGCCAGCAGCCCCCGGGACACTGATTATTCGTACTTC
V gene: TRBV10-1; D gene: TRBD2; J gene: TRBJ2-1; clone size: few; CDR3 protein: CASSEEIGGGSSYNEQFF; CDR3 DNA: TGCGCCAGCAGTGAGGAAATCGGGGGGGGGAGCTCCTACAATGAGCAGTTCTTC
V gene: TRBV5-6; D gene: -; J gene: TRBJ2-7; clone size: -; CDR3 protein: CASSLEQPYEQYF; CDR3 DNA: TGTGCCAGCAGCTTGGAACAACCATACGAGCAGTACTTC
V gene: TRBV5-4; D gene: TRBD2; J gene: TRBJ2-1; clone size: once; CDR3 protein: CASSSGGHSSYNEQFF; CDR3 DNA: TGTGCCAGCAGCTCGGGGGGGCACAGCTCCTACAATGAGCAGTTCTTC
V gene: TRBV5-4; D gene: TRBD1; J gene: TRBJ1-1; clone size: -; CDR3 protein: CASSPHEGAGTEAFF; CDR3 DNA: TGTGCCAGCAGCCCCCATGAGGGGGCGGGCACTGAAGCTTTCTTT
V gene: TRBV6-6; D gene: TRBD2; J gene: TRBJ2-1; clone size: -; CDR3 protein: CASKAGEWNEQFF; CDR3 DNA: TGTGCCAGCAAAGCGGGGGAGTGGAATGAGCAGTTCTTC
V gene: TRBV6-5; D gene: TRBD1; J gene: TRBJ1-2; clone size: -; CDR3 protein: CASNPGGSYGYTF; CDR3 DNA: TGTGCCAGCAACCCAGGGGGCAGCTATGGCTACACCTTC
V gene: TRBV28; D gene: -; J gene: TRBJ2-2; clone size: -; CDR3 protein: CASSPIGETTIGELFF; CDR3 DNA: TGTGCCAGCAGTCCAATCGGAGAAACTACTATAGGGGAGCTGTTTTTT
V gene: TRBV4-1; D gene: -; J gene: TRBJ2-1; clone size: -; CDR3 protein: CASSQEVGAIYNEQFF; CDR3 DNA: TGCGCCAGCAGCCAAGAAGTGGGGGCTATCTACAATGAGCAGTTCTTC
V gene: TRBV11-2; D gene: TRBD2; J gene: TRBJ2-5; clone size: -; CDR3 protein: CASSPLAGAARETQYF; CDR3 DNA: TGTGCCAGCAGCCCATTAGCGGGAGCGGCCAGGGAGACCCAGTACTTC
V gene: TRBV15; D gene: TRBD2; J gene: TRBJ2-1; clone size: -; CDR3 protein: CATSRIAGRTIINEQFF; CDR3 DNA: TGTGCCACCAGCAGAATAGCGGGGCGCACAATAATCAATGAGCAGTTCTTC
V gene: TRBV27; D gene: TRBD2; J gene: TRBJ2-7; clone size: -; CDR3 protein: CASSSLAGSPRYEQYF; CDR3 DNA: TGTGCCAGCAGTTCACTAGCGGGATCTCCTAGATACGAGCAGTACTTC